These T cell receptor beta chains were read from a single sample in a study of blood T cell repertoires in COVID-19. Libraries were prepared by immunoSEQ multiplex PCR; TCRdb keeps only in-frame clonotypes and omits some of them. The profile shows about 140,000 clones, approximately 90% of them singletons. Sequencing input: peripheral blood. The receptors originated from a woman in her 40s with acute or convalescent COVID-19. CDR3s include the opening cysteine and the closing phenylalanine or tryptophan. The order of the fields is CDR3 length, J gene, clone size, V gene, D gene, CDR3 DNA, CDR3 protein. A D gene is named only where the DNA matches it firmly. Clone size is given for some rows only: seen once, a few or many times, or a class if the clone is expanded.

cdr3_length: 15
j_call: TRBJ1-3
clone_size: large
v_call: TRBV4-1
d_call: -
cdr3_nt: TGCGCCAGCAGCCAAGGGCAGGGGACTGGAAACACCATATATTTT
cdr3_aa: CASSQGQGTGNTIYF

cdr3_length: 13
j_call: TRBJ1-2
clone_size: -
v_call: TRBV4-1
d_call: -
cdr3_nt: TGCGCCAGCAGCCCGGGTTTTAGTAATGGCTACACCTTC
cdr3_aa: CASSPGFSNGYTF

cdr3_length: 11
j_call: TRBJ2-7
clone_size: -
v_call: TRBV2
d_call: TRBD2
cdr3_nt: TGTGCCAGCAAATGGGAGGGACGGCAGTACTTC
cdr3_aa: CASKWEGRQYF

cdr3_length: 16
j_call: TRBJ1-3
clone_size: -
v_call: TRBV10-3
d_call: TRBD1
cdr3_nt: TGTGCCATCAGTGGCGGGACAGGGGACTCTGGAAACACCATATATTTT
cdr3_aa: CAISGGTGDSGNTIYF

cdr3_length: 12
j_call: TRBJ1-1
clone_size: -
v_call: TRBV6-6
d_call: -
cdr3_nt: TGTGCCAGCAGTTTTCTGAGCACTGAAGCTTTCTTT
cdr3_aa: CASSFLSTEAFF

cdr3_length: 12
j_call: TRBJ2-7
clone_size: -
v_call: TRBV6-5
d_call: -
cdr3_nt: TGTGCCAGCACGGGGAGCTCCTACGAGCAGTACTTC
cdr3_aa: CASTGSSYEQYF

cdr3_length: 18
j_call: TRBJ2-3
clone_size: -
v_call: TRBV27
d_call: TRBD1
cdr3_nt: TGTGCCAGCAGTCAGTCAACATGGGACAGGTTTGTTGTAGATACGCAGTATTTT
cdr3_aa: CASSQSTWDRFVVDTQYF

cdr3_length: 11
j_call: TRBJ1-1
clone_size: -
v_call: TRBV20-1
d_call: -
cdr3_nt: TGCAGTGCTACTATATACGCTGAAGCTTTCTTT
cdr3_aa: CSATIYAEAFF

cdr3_length: 16
j_call: TRBJ2-2
clone_size: -
v_call: TRBV7-2
d_call: TRBD2
cdr3_nt: TGTGCCAGCAGCTTAGGGACTAGCCGAGGCACCGGGGAGCTGTTTTTT
cdr3_aa: CASSLGTSRGTGELFF

cdr3_length: 15
j_call: TRBJ1-6
clone_size: -
v_call: TRBV2
d_call: -
cdr3_nt: TGTGCCAGCAGTCTTGATCCGGAAGGAGGTTCACCCCTCCACTTT
cdr3_aa: CASSLDPEGGSPLHF

cdr3_length: 14
j_call: TRBJ2-2
clone_size: once
v_call: TRBV3-1/TRBV3-2
d_call: TRBD2
cdr3_nt: TGTGCCAGCAGCCCGGGACTAGTCACCGGGGAGCTGTTTTTT
cdr3_aa: CASSPGLVTGELFF

cdr3_length: 12
j_call: TRBJ1-2
clone_size: -
v_call: TRBV9
d_call: TRBD1
cdr3_nt: TGTGCCAGCAGCAACCCAGGGGGTGGCTACACCTTC
cdr3_aa: CASSNPGGGYTF

cdr3_length: 13
j_call: TRBJ1-1
clone_size: -
v_call: TRBV6-5
d_call: -
cdr3_nt: TGTGCCAGCAGTTACGAGGGTGTGGGGGAAGCTTTCTTT
cdr3_aa: CASSYEGVGEAFF

cdr3_length: 11
j_call: TRBJ2-1
clone_size: -
v_call: TRBV7-2
d_call: -
cdr3_nt: TGTGCCAGCAGCTTAATGGACTATAAGTTCTTC
cdr3_aa: CASSLMDYKFF

cdr3_length: 16
j_call: TRBJ2-2
clone_size: -
v_call: TRBV2
d_call: -
cdr3_nt: TGTGCCAGCAACCTGAAAACAGGGTTGGGCACCGGGGAGCTGTTTTTT
cdr3_aa: CASNLKTGLGTGELFF

cdr3_length: 14
j_call: TRBJ2-7
clone_size: -
v_call: TRBV18
d_call: -
cdr3_nt: TGTGCCAGCTCACCACCGACACCGTCCTACGAGCAGTACTTC
cdr3_aa: CASSPPTPSYEQYF

cdr3_length: 18
j_call: TRBJ2-2
clone_size: -
v_call: TRBV7-2
d_call: TRBD2
cdr3_nt: TGTGCCAGCAGCCCCACGTCGGGACTAGCGGCGAACACCGGGGAGCTGTTTTTT
cdr3_aa: CASSPTSGLAANTGELFF

cdr3_length: 16
j_call: TRBJ1-2
clone_size: -
v_call: TRBV29-1
d_call: -
cdr3_nt: TGCAGCGTGCGGCCCTTATTGCAACGTGAAGGCTATGGCTACACCTTC
cdr3_aa: CSVRPLLQREGYGYTF

cdr3_length: 17
j_call: TRBJ2-2
clone_size: -
v_call: TRBV4-3
d_call: -
cdr3_nt: TGCGCCAGCAGCCAAGATACCCTAGCCCTAAACACCGGGGAGCTGTTTTTT
cdr3_aa: CASSQDTLALNTGELFF

cdr3_length: 15
j_call: TRBJ2-1
clone_size: once
v_call: TRBV9
d_call: TRBD2
cdr3_nt: TGTGCCAGCAGCGTAACGGGAGGCTCCTACAATGAGCAGTTCTTC
cdr3_aa: CASSVTGGSYNEQFF

cdr3_length: 15
j_call: TRBJ1-1
clone_size: -
v_call: TRBV2
d_call: TRBD1
cdr3_nt: TGTGCCAGCAGTGGAGCGACAGGGGGAAACACTGAAGCTTTCTTT
cdr3_aa: CASSGATGGNTEAFF

cdr3_length: 18
j_call: TRBJ1-5
clone_size: few
v_call: TRBV19
d_call: -
cdr3_nt: TGTGCCAGTAGTATAGGGACTCCGGGACACAATAGCAATCAGCCCCAGCATTTT
cdr3_aa: CASSIGTPGHNSNQPQHF

cdr3_length: 15
j_call: TRBJ2-7
clone_size: -
v_call: TRBV7-2
d_call: TRBD2
cdr3_nt: TGTGCCAGCAGCTTCTCGGGACTAGAAGTTTACGAGCAGTACTTC
cdr3_aa: CASSFSGLEVYEQYF

cdr3_length: 17
j_call: TRBJ2-6
clone_size: -
v_call: TRBV7-3
d_call: -
cdr3_nt: TGTGCCAGCAGCCCTTTTAATCCCGGGACTGGGGCCAACGTCCTGACTTTC
cdr3_aa: CASSPFNPGTGANVLTF

cdr3_length: 16
j_call: TRBJ2-7
clone_size: -
v_call: TRBV18
d_call: TRBD1
cdr3_nt: TGTGCCAGCTCACCCGCGGCCGGGACAGGGGCCTACGAGCAGTACTTC
cdr3_aa: CASSPAAGTGAYEQYF

cdr3_length: 18
j_call: TRBJ1-5
clone_size: few
v_call: TRBV9
d_call: TRBD1
cdr3_nt: TGTGCCAGGCTAACCGTCCGGGACAGGGGACGGGGCAATCAGCCCCAGCATTTT
cdr3_aa: CARLTVRDRGRGNQPQHF

cdr3_length: 12
j_call: TRBJ2-2
clone_size: -
v_call: TRBV29-1
d_call: TRBD2
cdr3_nt: TGCAGCGGGACTAGCGGGACCGGGGAGCTGTTTTTT
cdr3_aa: CSGTSGTGELFF

cdr3_length: 13
j_call: TRBJ1-1
clone_size: -
v_call: TRBV27
d_call: -
cdr3_nt: TGTGCCAGCAGTTTTTACAGGGAAAATGAAGCTTTCTTT
cdr3_aa: CASSFYRENEAFF

cdr3_length: 14
j_call: TRBJ1-5
clone_size: -
v_call: TRBV5-1
d_call: -
cdr3_nt: TGCGCCAGCAGCCTAGAGGGTGGCAATCAGCCCCAGCATTTT
cdr3_aa: CASSLEGGNQPQHF

cdr3_length: 12
j_call: TRBJ2-5
clone_size: -
v_call: TRBV7-9
d_call: -
cdr3_nt: TGTGCCAGCAGCTCCAAAGCAGAGACCCAGTACTTC
cdr3_aa: CASSSKAETQYF

cdr3_length: 17
j_call: TRBJ1-1
clone_size: -
v_call: TRBV14
d_call: TRBD1
cdr3_nt: TGTGCCCGCCTGGGACAGGGAAGCCCCCACATGAACACTGAAGCTTTCTTT
cdr3_aa: CARLGQGSPHMNTEAFF

cdr3_length: 12
j_call: TRBJ1-1
clone_size: -
v_call: TRBV10-3
d_call: -
cdr3_nt: TGTGCCATCAGTGGGACAGATACTGAAGCTTTCTTT
cdr3_aa: CAISGTDTEAFF

cdr3_length: 15
j_call: TRBJ2-7
clone_size: few
v_call: TRBV18
d_call: TRBD2
cdr3_nt: TGTGCCAGCTCACCACTAAAGCGGGAGGGCTACGAGCAGTACTTC
cdr3_aa: CASSPLKREGYEQYF

cdr3_length: 18
j_call: TRBJ2-3
clone_size: -
v_call: TRBV28
d_call: TRBD1
cdr3_nt: TGTGCCAGCAGTTTTAGGGGGACAGCACACGCAAGCACAGATACGCAGTATTTT
cdr3_aa: CASSFRGTAHASTDTQYF

cdr3_length: 13
j_call: TRBJ2-7
clone_size: -
v_call: TRBV6-5
d_call: TRBD1
cdr3_nt: TGTGCCTCCAACCTAGAGACAGGGATCGAGCAGTACTTC
cdr3_aa: CASNLETGIEQYF

cdr3_length: 13
j_call: TRBJ1-1
clone_size: -
v_call: TRBV24-1
d_call: -
cdr3_nt: TGTGCCACCAGTGACCTACAGGGAACTGAAGCTTTCTTT
cdr3_aa: CATSDLQGTEAFF

cdr3_length: 17
j_call: TRBJ2-5
clone_size: -
v_call: TRBV2
d_call: -
cdr3_nt: TGTGCCAGCAGTGACCTACAGGATACCCCGGGGGTAGAGACCCAGTACTTC
cdr3_aa: CASSDLQDTPGVETQYF

cdr3_length: 17
j_call: TRBJ2-7
clone_size: -
v_call: TRBV11-2
d_call: -
cdr3_nt: TGTGCCAGCAGCTTAGACCGCTCCAGGACAGCGCTCTACGAGCAGTACTTC
cdr3_aa: CASSLDRSRTALYEQYF

cdr3_length: 14
j_call: TRBJ1-6
clone_size: -
v_call: TRBV6-5
d_call: -
cdr3_nt: TGTGCCAGCAGCACTGACCGGGTGAATTCACCCCTCCACTTT
cdr3_aa: CASSTDRVNSPLHF

cdr3_length: 14
j_call: TRBJ1-4
clone_size: -
v_call: TRBV7-2
d_call: TRBD1
cdr3_nt: TGTGCCAGCAGCTTCGCAGGGGGCAATGAAAAACTGTTTTTT
cdr3_aa: CASSFAGGNEKLFF

cdr3_length: 15
j_call: TRBJ1-2
clone_size: -
v_call: TRBV7-9
d_call: TRBD1
cdr3_nt: TGTGCCAGCAGCCCCTGGGACAGGGATAACTATGGCTACACCTTC
cdr3_aa: CASSPWDRDNYGYTF

cdr3_length: 15
j_call: TRBJ2-3
clone_size: -
v_call: TRBV5-8
d_call: -
cdr3_nt: TGTGCCAGCAACGGTCGGACTTTCTCCACAGATACGCAGTATTTT
cdr3_aa: CASNGRTFSTDTQYF

cdr3_length: 14
j_call: TRBJ1-1
clone_size: -
v_call: TRBV11-3
d_call: -
cdr3_nt: TGTGCCAGCAGCTCCTCTGGCAAGTACACTGAAGCTTTCTTT
cdr3_aa: CASSSSGKYTEAFF

cdr3_length: 13
j_call: TRBJ2-2
clone_size: -
v_call: TRBV7-9
d_call: -
cdr3_nt: TGTGCCAGCAGCCCCTCGGGATCGGGGGAGCTGTTTTTT
cdr3_aa: CASSPSGSGELFF

cdr3_length: 17
j_call: TRBJ2-4
clone_size: -
v_call: TRBV7-2
d_call: -
cdr3_nt: TGTGCCAGCAGCTTAGAGGGGACATATCTAGCCAAAAACATTCAGTACTTC
cdr3_aa: CASSLEGTYLAKNIQYF

cdr3_length: 12
j_call: TRBJ2-2
clone_size: -
v_call: TRBV11-3
d_call: -
cdr3_nt: TGTGCCAGCAGTCTTCACACCGGGGAGCTGTTTTTT
cdr3_aa: CASSLHTGELFF

cdr3_length: 14
j_call: TRBJ2-7
clone_size: -
v_call: TRBV6-1
d_call: TRBD2
cdr3_nt: TGTGCCAGCAGTGAAGTGGGGGGGGACTACGAGCAGTACTTC
cdr3_aa: CASSEVGGDYEQYF

cdr3_length: 14
j_call: TRBJ2-2
clone_size: -
v_call: TRBV18
d_call: -
cdr3_nt: TGTGCCAGCTCACCAAGAGTCAACACCGGGGAGCTGTTTTTT
cdr3_aa: CASSPRVNTGELFF

cdr3_length: 16
j_call: TRBJ2-1
clone_size: -
v_call: TRBV28
d_call: TRBD2
cdr3_nt: TGTGCCAGCAGTTCCGCGGGGACTAGCGGGGGCAATGAGCAGTTCTTC
cdr3_aa: CASSSAGTSGGNEQFF

cdr3_length: 13
j_call: TRBJ2-5
clone_size: once
v_call: TRBV30
d_call: -
cdr3_nt: TGTGCCTGGAGTCGAAGCGGACAAGAGACCCAGTACTTC
cdr3_aa: CAWSRSGQETQYF

cdr3_length: 15
j_call: TRBJ1-5
clone_size: -
v_call: TRBV2
d_call: -
cdr3_nt: TGTGCCAGCAGTGAAAGGAGACAGTCGAATCAGCCCCAGCATTTT
cdr3_aa: CASSERRQSNQPQHF